One and the same sample provided the 17 T cell receptor beta chains below, sequenced in a study of blood T cell repertoires in COVID-19. Clones were sequenced by immunoSEQ multiplex PCR, and TCRdb holds only the in-frame ones, with some missing. The repertoire holds some 39,000 clones, roughly 85% seen once, with 4.5% to 6.5% in the top ten. What was sequenced was peripheral blood. The receptor source for this set is a man aged 40-50 years with active COVID-19.

Remarks on this clone: The sample carries other DNA sequences with the same CDR3. This chain connects TRBV28 to TRBJ1-6; D is unresolved. This CDR3 is 12 amino acids long. Trimming stripped 3 bases from V and 9 bases from J, with 6 bases between. Germline lookup yields CDR1 MDHEN and CDR2 SYDVKM. CDR3 DNA sequence: TGTGCCAGCAGTTTTTCGGGTTCACCCCTCCACTTT. This codes for CASSFSGSPLHF.

Here the CDR3 reads CASLAGAWDEQFF. Written as DNA, the CDR3 is TGTGCCAGTCTAGCGGGAGCTTGGGATGAGCAGTTCTTC. The rearrangement links TRBV28 to TRBJ2-1; 10 positions agree with TRBD2. CDR1 and CDR2 from the germline V gene are MDHEN and SYDVKM. With 9 bases clipped from V and 8 bases from J, the junction kept 7 bases outside the gene matches. The CDR3 loop spans 13 amino acids.

The rearrangement joins TRBV4-1 to TRBJ1-5, with TRBD1 identical over 8 bases. CDR3 size: 17 residues. Germline V CDR1 and CDR2: MGHRA, YSYEKL. The V segment lost 1 base and the J segment 0 bases; nucleotides outside the gene matches: 5. The DNA of the CDR3 is TGCGCCAGCAGCCAAGTCCGGACAGGGTTTAGCAATCAGCCCCAGCATTTT. Translation gives CASSQVRTGFSNQPQHF.

This chain joins TRBV7-2 and TRBJ1-1, with D possibly TRBD1 on 6 matching bases. V gave up 3 bases and J gave up 3 bases, with 11 bases separating them. The CDR3 has 14 residues. Looked up from germline, CDR1 is SGHTA and CDR2 is FQGNSA. The CDR3 DNA sequence: TGTGCCAGCAGCTTTATTAGGGGGTACACTGAAGCTTTCTTT. This codes for CASSFIRGYTEAFF. Full variable domain (outside the CDR3, taken from reference TRBV7-2 and TRBJ1-1): GAGVSQSPSNKVTEKGKDVELRCDPISGHTALYWYRQSLGQGLEFLIYFQGNSAPDKSGLPSDRFSAERTGGSVSTLTIQRTQQEDSAVYLCASSFIRGYTEAFFGQGTRLTVV.

This rearrangement joins TRBV27 to TRBJ2-1; the match to TRBD1 covers 7 bases. From germline, CDR1 is MNHEY and CDR2 SMNVEV (reference sequence). V lost 3 bases, J lost 7 bases, and 6 bases stayed unmatched. This CDR3 contains 14 residues. As DNA, the CDR3 is TGTGCCAGCAGTTTCTCAGGGGGAATTAATGAGCAGTTCTTC. Translating gives CASSFSGGINEQFF.

The V and J genes are TRBV7-3 and TRBJ1-2; tentative D call: TRBD1 (6 bases). The V and J ends lost 5 bases and 2 bases respectively, with 9 bases between them. Per germline, CDR1 SGHTA and CDR2 FQGTGA. This CDR3 region has 13 residues. The CDR3 coding sequence is TGTGCCAGCAGCCCAGGGGTGAACTATGGCTACACCTTC. Protein product: CASSPGVNYGYTF.

The genes are TRBV5-1 and TRBJ1-1; D perhaps matches TRBD1 (6 bases). Looked up from germline, CDR1 is SGHRS and CDR2 is YFSETQ. V dropped 1 base and J dropped 0 bases, with 19 bases sitting between them. This CDR3 is 18 amino acids long. CDR3 residues: CASSLLPRGETMNTEAFF. The CDR3 nucleotides read TGCGCCAGCAGCTTGCTCCCCAGGGGCGAGACCATGAACACTGAAGCTTTCTTT.

In nucleotides, the CDR3 is TGCGCCAGCAGCTTGGCGGGACAGGGAGGTTCCACAGATACGCAGTATTTT. This codes for CASSLAGQGGSTDTQYF. The chain joins TRBV5-1 to TRBJ2-3; 9 positions match TRBD1. The V and J ends lost 0 bases and 2 bases, in that order; junction bases with no gene match: 7. From germline, CDR1 is SGHRS and CDR2 YFSETQ. The CDR3 runs to 17 residues.

The gene calls are TRBV11-2 and TRBJ1-1; D possibly corresponds to TRBD1 (5 bases). Trimming removed 0 bases from V and 2 bases from J, with 10 bases in between. The V gene's germline CDR1 is SGHAT and CDR2 FQNNGV. The CDR3 totals 15 residues. CDR3 residues: CASSLDDGGNTEAFF. CDR3 DNA sequence: TGTGCCAGCAGCTTAGATGACGGGGGTAACACTGAAGCTTTCTTT.

The chain combines TRBV19 with TRBJ1-2, with 8 nucleotides matching TRBD1. Germline CDR1 LNHDA, CDR2 SQIVND (reference sequence). The CDR3 runs to 13 residues. J gave up 6 bases and V 3 bases, and 3 bases lay outside the gene matches. Written as DNA, the CDR3 is TGTGCCAGTAGTATCGGACAGGGAGATGGCTACACCTTC. Amino acids: CASSIGQGDGYTF.

The chain has TRBV19 and TRBJ1-5; a possible D gene is TRBD1 (5 bases). CDR3 length: 17 amino acids. Germline CDR1 is LNHDA and CDR2 is SQIVND (reference sequence). V was pared by 9 bases and J by 0 bases, with 21 bases between. CDR3 DNA: TGTGCCAGCGCCCGTCTCGACAGAATATATAGCAATCAGCCCCAGCATTTT. This translates into CASARLDRIYSNQPQHF.

The V call is TRBV29-1, the J call TRBJ1-4; TRBD1 is a possible D gene (5 bases). V was shortened by 5 bases and J by 4 bases, with 8 bases between the two germline ends. Germline loops: CDR1 SQVTM, CDR2 ANQGSEA. The CDR3 consists of 12 residues. The CDR3 sequence: CSVQGYNEKLFF. DNA of the CDR3: TGCAGCGTTCAGGGCTATAATGAAAAACTGTTTTTT.

V usage is TRBV27 and J usage is TRBJ2-7; D not certain. V lost 6 bases, J lost 4 bases, and 13 bases lay in between. Germline values: CDR1 MNHEY, CDR2 SMNVEV (reference sequence). The CDR3 contains 13 residues. CDR3 DNA sequence: TGTGCCAGCAGCCTCAACTCCGGGTACGAGCAGTACTTC. It specifies CASSLNSGYEQYF.

This rearrangement joins TRBV10-3 to TRBJ2-5; TRBD2 aligns across 15 bases. Germline trimming cut 3 bases from V and 2 bases from J; bases unmatched to any gene: 4. The germline CDR1 and CDR2 sequences are ENHRY and SYGVKD. CDR3 length: 17 amino acids. The CDR3 loop is CAISDPGLAGGQETQYF. Here the CDR3 DNA reads TGTGCCATCAGTGACCCGGGACTAGCGGGAGGACAAGAGACCCAGTACTTC.

The V gene is TRBV24-1, the J gene TRBJ2-4, with D possibly matching TRBD2 (5 bases). The germline CDR1 and CDR2 sequences are KGHDR and SFDVKD. CDR3 length: 14 amino acids. Trimming stripped 3 bases from V and 6 bases from J, with 11 bases between. The CDR3 DNA reads as TGTGCCACCAGTGATCCCAGGCGGGCAAACATTCAGTACTTC. Protein product: CATSDPRRANIQYF.

Here the CDR3 reads CATSDTGGNTDTQYF. The CDR3 nucleotides are TGTGCCACCAGTGATACAGGGGGCAACACAGATACGCAGTATTTT. The chain carries TRBV24-1 and TRBJ2-3; 9 bases line up with TRBD1. Germline V gives CDR1 KGHDR, CDR2 SFDVKD. This CDR3 has 15 amino acids. V trimming: 3 bases; J trimming: 2 bases; junction bases outside the gene matches: 2.

J is TRBJ2-7 and V is TRBV6-1, with D maybe TRBD2 (5 bases). Germline V lookup: CDR1 MNHNS, CDR2 SASEGT. V was shortened by 3 bases and J by 2 bases, with 17 bases between the two germline ends. CDR3 length: 16 residues. Here the CDR3 reads CASSDPGVEATYEQYF. CDR3 coding DNA: TGTGCCAGCAGTGACCCTGGAGTGGAGGCCACCTACGAGCAGTACTTC.